The 30 T cell receptor beta chains below come from one sample, sequenced in a study of cytomegalovirus exposure and HLA in healthy donors. PCR was performed using 60 Vbeta and 13 Jbeta primers. This table comes from immunoSEQ multiplex PCR, and its TCRdb copy is limited to in-frame clones, with some not included. The sample yields approximately 140,000 clones, 70% to 85% seen once. The sequenced sample was PBMCs. These receptor sequences come from a woman aged 40 to 50 in good health and CMV-seronegative.

The genes are TRBV10-3 and TRBJ2-5; TRBD1 matches at 10 bases. The CDR3 has 12 amino acids. The V gene's germline CDR1 is ENHRY and CDR2 SYGVKD. Trimming cost V 10 bases and J 5 bases; bases outside gene matches: 4. The CDR3 nucleotides are TGTGCCACTGGACAGGGGGGCGAGACCCAGTACTTC. It is translated as CATGQGGETQYF.

The rearrangement links TRBV11-2 to TRBJ2-1; D remains ambiguous. Germline CDR1 and CDR2: SGHAT and FQNNGV. V lost 0 bases and J lost 0, with 6 bases in between. The CDR3 has 15 residues. Written as DNA, the CDR3 is TGTGCCAGCAGCTTAGATTTGGCCTCCTACAATGAGCAGTTCTTC. Translation gives CASSLDLASYNEQFF. Complete variable domain (other parts from reference TRBV11-2 and TRBJ2-1): EAGVAQSPRYKIIEKRQSVAFWCNPISGHATLYWYQQILGQGPKLLIQFQNNGVVDDSQLPKDRFSAERLKGVDSTLKIQPAKLEDSAVYLCASSLDLASYNEQFFGPGTRLTVL.

In DNA form, the CDR3 reads TGTGCCAGCAGTTTAGGGGACAGGGTGGCAGAGACCCAGTACTTC. It translates to CASSLGDRVAETQYF. The chain combines TRBV28 with TRBJ2-5; TRBD1 agrees at 9 bases. Germline V gene lookup returns CDR1 MDHEN and CDR2 SYDVKM. V shed 2 bases, J shed 4 bases, and the junction held 5 bases outside the gene matches. The CDR3 has 15 residues.

J is TRBJ2-2 and V is TRBV6-1; 7 positions match TRBD1. Trimming cost V 6 bases and J 0 bases; bases outside gene matches: 4. The CDR3 loop spans 15 amino acids. The germline V gene has CDR1 MNHNS and CDR2 SASEGT. The CDR3 reads CASRSGTANTGELFF. CDR3 DNA sequence: TGTGCCAGCAGGTCCGGGACAGCGAACACCGGGGAGCTGTTTTTT.

The chain carries TRBV6-5 and TRBJ2-7; D call uncertain. V dropped 0 bases and J dropped 6 bases, with 15 bases sitting between them. CDR1 and CDR2 from the germline V gene are MNHEY and SVGAGI. The CDR3 is made up of 15 amino acids. CDR3 nucleotides: TGTGCCAGCAGTTACTCGAGCGCCCTTCCCCGCGAGCAGTACTTC. Translating gives CASSYSSALPREQYF.

The rearrangement joins TRBV28 to TRBJ1-5; D possibly corresponds to TRBD1 (6 bases). This CDR3 comprises 14 residues. Germline CDR1 is MDHEN and CDR2 is SYDVKM. The V gene lost 2 bases and the J gene lost 5 bases, with 10 bases spanning the gap. As DNA, the CDR3 is TGTGCCAGCAGTTTAGGACAGAGTCATCAGCCCCAGCATTTT. Translating gives CASSLGQSHQPQHF.

This clone showed up just a few times. The rearrangement joins TRBV5-1 to TRBJ2-1; maybe TRBD1 (6 bases). Deletions cut 2 bases from V and 5 bases from J, with 14 bases between. Germline V gene lookup returns CDR1 SGHRS and CDR2 YFSETQ. The CDR3 contains 15 residues. The CDR3 protein is CASSFNRVPHNEQFF. The DNA for the CDR3 is TGCGCCAGCAGCTTCAACAGGGTCCCCCACAATGAGCAGTTCTTC.

The chain couples TRBV5-4 to TRBJ2-5; possible D gene TRBD1, 6 bases. Germline CDR1 is SGHNT and CDR2 is YYREEE (reference sequence). Trimming pared 1 base from V and 5 bases from J, leaving 15 bases between. The CDR3 runs 15 residues. The CDR3 here is CASSLKGQGPETQYF. In DNA, the CDR3 is TGTGCCAGCAGCTTGAAGGGACAAGGGCCGGAGACCCAGTACTTC.

V is TRBV28 and J is TRBJ2-7; 9 bases agree with TRBD2. The CDR3 extends over 14 amino acids. The germline V gene has CDR1 MDHEN and CDR2 SYDVKM. V shed 3 bases and J 5 bases; nucleotides not matched to a gene: 5. The CDR3 DNA follows: TGTGCCAGCAGTTTCGGCGGGAGGGCTGACGAGCAGTACTTC. Protein: CASSFGGRADEQYF.

The V call is TRBV27, the J call TRBJ2-7, with 12 nucleotides matching TRBD1. The V segment lost 6 bases and the J segment 4 bases; nucleotides outside the gene matches: 4. Germline assignment: CDR1 MNHEY and CDR2 SMNVEV (reference sequence). The CDR3 consists of 14 residues. In DNA form, the CDR3 reads TGTGCCAGCAGCCCGGGACAGGGGGCGTACGAGCAGTACTTC. It codes for CASSPGQGAYEQYF.

This chain connects TRBV7-3 to TRBJ2-5; TRBD2 matches 13 bases. The CDR3 has 15 residues. V lost 5 bases, J lost 4 bases, and 4 bases stayed unmatched. Germline V CDR1 and CDR2: SGHTA, FQGTGA. CDR3 DNA sequence: TGTGCCAGCAGCACTAGCGGGAGGGCCCCAGAGACCCAGTACTTC. Protein sequence: CASSTSGRAPETQYF.

This clone was found once. The rearrangement links TRBV27 to TRBJ2-7, with 10 positions matching TRBD1. The CDR3 totals 16 residues. From germline, CDR1 is MNHEY and CDR2 SMNVEV (reference sequence). V trimming: 5 bases; J trimming: 2 bases; junction bases outside the gene matches: 9. CDR3: CASSRRQGARTYEQYF. The CDR3 DNA is TGTGCCAGCAGTCGGCGACAGGGGGCGAGGACCTACGAGCAGTACTTC.

V is TRBV4-3 and J is TRBJ2-2; TRBD1 matches at 8 bases. The CDR3 has 17 amino acids. The V gene end was trimmed by 5 bases and the J gene end by 5 bases; junction bases not matched to a gene: 13. The V gene's germline CDR1 is LGHNA and CDR2 YSLEER. The CDR3 bases are TGCGCCAGCAGCTCTTACTACGGACAGGGAAGTACCGGGGAGCTGTTTTTT. Translating it yields CASSSYYGQGSTGELFF.

This chain joins TRBV14 and TRBJ2-1; TRBD2 aligns across 8 bases. Per the germline V gene, CDR1 is SGHDN and CDR2 is FVKESK. The CDR3 loop spans 17 amino acids. J gave up 8 bases and V 0 bases, and 12 bases lay outside the gene matches. The CDR3 loop is CASSQDLTSGLRDEQFF. DNA of the CDR3: TGTGCCAGCAGCCAAGATTTAACTAGCGGTCTTCGGGATGAGCAGTTCTTC. The whole variable domain, filled in from reference TRBV14 and TRBJ2-1, reads EAGVTQFPSHSVIEKGQTVTLRCDPISGHDNLYWYRRVMGKEIKFLLHFVKESKQDESGMPNNRFLAERTGGTYSTLKVQPAELEDSGVYFCASSQDLTSGLRDEQFFGPGTRLTVL.

This clone was found a few times. This rearrangement joins TRBV27 to TRBJ1-1; a weak D match, TRBD1 (5 bases). In germline, CDR1 is MNHEY, CDR2 SMNVEV (reference sequence). The CDR3 covers 15 residues. Trimming stripped 3 bases from V and 6 bases from J, with 17 bases between. This chain's CDR3 is CASSFGREEFAEAFF. The CDR3 bases are TGTGCCAGCAGTTTCGGCAGGGAGGAGTTCGCTGAAGCTTTCTTT.

This clone has only one observation. This sequence joins TRBV11-2 and TRBJ2-7; tentative D call: TRBD1 (6 bases). Deletions cut 5 bases from V and 3 bases from J, with 17 bases between. In germline, CDR1 is SGHAT, CDR2 FQNNGV. The CDR3 sequence is 15 residues long. The CDR3: CASSPSRGVGYEQYF. The DNA of the CDR3 is TGTGCCAGCAGCCCGTCCAGGGGTGTGGGCTACGAGCAGTACTTC.

V usage is TRBV10-2 and J usage is TRBJ2-2, with TRBD2 identical over 14 bases. The germline V gene encodes CDR1 WSHSY and CDR2 SAAADI. The ends lost 3 bases at V and 3 bases at J; junction bases unmatched: 6. This CDR3 is 18 amino acids long. The CDR3 protein is CASSDSGLAGAHTGELFF. CDR3 nucleotide sequence: TGCGCCAGCAGTGACTCGGGACTAGCGGGAGCACACACCGGGGAGCTGTTTTTT.

CDR3 sequence reads: CSVGYSRVYTF. CDR3 DNA sequence: TGCAGCGTTGGGTACAGCAGGGTCTACACCTTC. This chain connects TRBV29-1 to TRBJ1-2; D possibly corresponds to TRBD1 (5 bases). The germline V gene encodes CDR1 SQVTM and CDR2 ANQGSEA. Trimming took 4 bases from V and 10 from J, leaving 13 bases between them. This CDR3 has 11 residues.

V and J are TRBV5-4 and TRBJ2-1; weak D call: TRBD1 (5 bases). V dropped 0 bases and J dropped 5 bases, with 12 bases sitting between them. This CDR3 has 15 residues. Germline CDR1 SGHNT, CDR2 YYREEE (reference sequence). The CDR3 here is CASSLEAGPDNEQFF. The DNA of the CDR3 is TGTGCCAGCAGCTTGGAGGCAGGGCCTGACAATGAGCAGTTCTTC. Looking up the rest from reference TRBV5-4 and TRBJ2-1 gives the full variable domain: ETGVTQSPTHLIKTRGQQVTLRCSSQSGHNTVSWYQQALGQGPQFIFQYYREEENGRGNFPPRFSGLQFPNYSSELNVNALELDDSALYLCASSLEAGPDNEQFFGPGTRLTVL.

The chain has TRBV27 and TRBJ2-5; D might be TRBD2 (6 bases). The germline V and J ends were trimmed by 7 bases and 11 bases, with 29 bases remaining between them. The CDR3 has 16 residues. CDR1 MNHEY and CDR2 SMNVEV come from the germline V gene (reference sequence). The CDR3 bases are TGTGCCAGCACCTCCTCTGCGGGGTTTAGCGCTTTGGAGCAGTACTTC. Amino acid sequence: CASTSSAGFSALEQYF.

The V and J genes are TRBV27 and TRBJ2-5; 9 positions agree with TRBD1. Germline CDR1 reads MNHEY; CDR2 reads SMNVEV (reference sequence). Unmatched junction bases numbered 23, after V lost 5 bases and J lost 4 bases. CDR3 length: 20 residues. The CDR3, as DNA: TGTGCCAGCAGTCGAATTAGAACCGGCCGGACAGGGGCGTCTATAGAGACCCAGTACTTC. It codes for CASSRIRTGRTGASIETQYF.

V is TRBV7-9 and J is TRBJ1-1, with D perhaps matching TRBD1 (5 bases). CDR3 size: 14 residues. V lost 1 base to trimming and J lost 5 bases, with 11 bases between them. CDR1 is SEHNR, CDR2 FQNEAQ, per germline (reference sequence). This CDR3 reads CASSLVTGVTEAFF. CDR3 bases: TGTGCCAGCAGCTTAGTAACAGGTGTTACTGAAGCTTTCTTT.

V is TRBV2 and J is TRBJ1-1; 7 nucleotides align to TRBD1. CDR1 is SNHLY, CDR2 FYNNEI, per germline. With V trimmed by 3 bases and J by 6 bases, 4 bases remained unmatched. This CDR3 region has 13 residues. This chain's CDR3 is CASSERGRAEAFF. Written as DNA, the CDR3 is TGTGCCAGCAGTGAGAGGGGGCGAGCTGAAGCTTTCTTT.

The chain uses TRBV10-2 and TRBJ1-2, with D perhaps TRBD1 (6 bases). Deletions cut 5 bases from V and 2 bases from J, with 15 bases between. Germline V gene data show CDR1 as WSHSY and CDR2 as SAAADI. The CDR3 is made up of 15 amino acids. The CDR3 reads CASSRGGGTNYGYTF. The DNA for the CDR3 is TGCGCCAGCAGTAGAGGGGGGGGGACAAACTATGGCTACACCTTC.

The chain links TRBV27 to TRBJ2-5; tentative D call: TRBD2 (6 bases). V lost 5 bases, J lost 5 bases, and 15 bases lay in between. Germline CDR1 and CDR2: MNHEY and SMNVEV (reference sequence). The length of the CDR3 is 14 residues. The CDR3 nucleotides are TGTGCCAGCAGTCGGGAGAGATATAGGGAGACCCAGTACTTC. Encoded protein: CASSRERYRETQYF.

The genes are TRBV7-6 and TRBJ1-3, with 7 bases matching TRBD1. The CDR3 is made up of 16 amino acids. Germline CDR1 reads SGHVS; CDR2 reads FNYEAQ. J lost 2 bases, V lost 5 bases, and 9 bases had no gene match. CDR3 amino acids: CASSITTGIPGNTIYF. Written as DNA, the CDR3 is TGTGCCAGCAGCATAACGACAGGGATACCTGGAAACACCATATATTTT.

This chain uses TRBV7-2 with TRBJ2-1; 7 bases map to TRBD2. Germline values: CDR1 SGHTA, CDR2 FQGNSA. The CDR3 extends over 15 amino acids. V dropped 5 bases and J dropped 2; count of bases not matched to a gene: 6. The CDR3 DNA is TGTGCCAGCAGCCTCACTAGCGCGGCCTACAATGAGCAGTTCTTC. This gives the protein CASSLTSAAYNEQFF.

The chain couples TRBV5-6 to TRBJ2-3; 12 bases fit TRBD2. V dropped 2 bases and J dropped 5; count of bases not matched to a gene: 9. This CDR3 comprises 17 residues. From germline, CDR1 is SGHDT and CDR2 YYEEEE. CDR3 in DNA: TGTGCCAGCAGCTTTCGCTGGACTAGCGGGATTATAGATACGCAGTATTTT. It translates to CASSFRWTSGIIDTQYF.

This clone showed up just a few times. V usage is TRBV11-2 and J usage is TRBJ1-1, with TRBD1 as a possible D gene (6 bases). The CDR3 extends over 16 amino acids. Germline V gene lookup returns CDR1 SGHAT and CDR2 FQNNGV. The ends were cut back, 5 bases at V and 1 base at J, with 17 bases in the middle. DNA of the CDR3: TGTGCCAGCAGCACAGGTCCGGGACAACCGAACACTGAAGCTTTCTTT. This translates into CASSTGPGQPNTEAFF.

This clone was found once. This chain connects TRBV11-2 to TRBJ2-7; 9 nucleotides line up with TRBD1. The V gene end was trimmed by 5 bases and the J gene end by 13 bases; junction bases not matched to a gene: 6. CDR3 length equals 11 residues. Per germline, CDR1 SGHAT and CDR2 FQNNGV. CDR3 DNA sequence: TGTGCCAGCAGCCCCGGACAGGGGTGTTACTTC. Translation: CASSPGQGCYF. The full variable domain, rest sourced from reference TRBV11-2 and TRBJ2-7, is EAGVAQSPRYKIIEKRQSVAFWCNPISGHATLYWYQQILGQGPKLLIQFQNNGVVDDSQLPKDRFSAERLKGVDSTLKIQPAKLEDSAVYLCASSPGQGCYFGPGTRLTVT.